This passage covers 23 T cell receptor beta chains from one sample sequenced in a study of blood T cells in healthy people across ages. Using a J-beta primer mix together with a sample-barcoded 5' primer, a second PCR was run for roughly 7 to 12 cycles. TCRdb re-analysed the 5' RACE reads in MiXCR, keeping a single row per CDR3 protein. The sample holds 850,000 to 1,100,000 distinct CDR3 sequences, approximately 38% seen once. The sample consisted of blood. The receptors come from a man in his late teens or twenties in good health.

This clonotype was seen many times. V and J are TRBV6-2 or TRBV6-3 and TRBJ2-3, with D possibly being TRBD2 (6 bases). V was shortened by 10 bases and J by 7 bases, with 18 bases between the two germline ends. This CDR3 spans 13 amino acids. Germline CDR1 MNHEY, CDR2 SVGEGT. CDR3 DNA sequence: TGTGCCACCTCCATGGGACTGGCTAATACGCAGTATTTT. The encoded protein is CATSMGLANTQYF.

This chain joins TRBV6-6 and TRBJ2-3; D assignment may be TRBD1 or TRBD2 (5 bases each). The CDR3 runs to 15 residues. Germline-derived CDR1 and CDR2 are MNHNY and SVGAGI (reference sequence). Trimming shortened V by 7 bases and J by 4 bases, and 18 bases separated the two germline ends. This chain's CDR3 is CASTYAGSGADTQYF. CDR3 nucleotides: TGTGCCAGCACCTACGCAGGGAGTGGCGCAGATACGCAGTATTTT.

This clonotype appeared a few times. This rearrangement joins TRBV20-1 to TRBJ2-3; possible D gene TRBD2, 6 bases. V shed 5 bases and J shed 0 bases, with 15 bases lying between them. CDR1 and CDR2 from the germline V gene are DFQATT and SNEGSKA (reference sequence). The CDR3 runs to 15 residues. CDR3 sequence reads: CSAPKVGTSTDTQYF. The CDR3 DNA is TGCAGTGCTCCGAAGGTCGGGACTAGCACAGATACGCAGTATTTT.

The chain joins TRBV6-1 to TRBJ2-1; tentative D call: TRBD2 (7 bases). There are 17 residues in the CDR3. Germline CDR1 MNHNS, CDR2 SASEGT. V lost 2 bases, J lost 4 bases, and 18 bases lay in between. CDR3 bases: TGTGCCAGCAGTGAAAGGGGGGAGGGACATTATTACAATGAGCAGTTCTTC. This gives the protein CASSERGEGHYYNEQFF.

The chain couples TRBV4-2 to TRBJ1-1, with D perhaps TRBD1 (6 bases). This CDR3 is 16 amino acids long. Germline lookup yields CDR1 LGHNA and CDR2 YNFKEQ. The V end was cut by 3 bases, the J end by 2 bases, with 16 bases between. CDR3: CASSHGGSGANTEAFF. The CDR3 nucleotides are TGTGCCAGCAGCCACGGCGGCTCGGGGGCCAACACTGAAGCTTTCTTT.

This clonotype appeared a few times. The chain uses TRBV12-3 or TRBV12-4 and TRBJ1-1; TRBD1 is a possible D gene (5 bases). The CDR3 has 14 amino acids. Trimming stripped 7 bases from V and 4 bases from J, with 16 bases between. For the CDR3, the DNA is TGTGCCAGCACCATAAGGCCAGGGAGCACTGAAGCTTTCTTT. Protein product: CASTIRPGSTEAFF.

This clonotype has just a few counts. Being one base from a much bigger clone, this may be a read error. V usage is TRBV4-3 and J usage is TRBJ2-1; D tentatively reads TRBD1 or TRBD2 (5 bases each). Germline CDR1 reads LGHNA; CDR2 reads YSLEER. V dropped 1 base and J dropped 0 bases, with 10 bases sitting between them. CDR3 length: 16 residues. The CDR3: CASSQGDHSSYNEQFF. CDR3 in DNA: TGCGCCAGCAGCCAAGGGGACCACAGCTCCTACAATGAGCAGTTCTTC.

This clonotype came up a few times. The V gene is TRBV4-3, the J gene TRBJ1-2; D uncertain. With 4 bases removed from V and 8 bases from J, the gap between germline ends came to 17 bases. Per the germline V gene, CDR1 is LGHNA and CDR2 is YSLEER. CDR3 size: 14 residues. In nucleotides, the CDR3 is TGCGCCAGCAGCCCTCAGGATGGCACTGGGGGCTACACCTTC. It translates to CASSPQDGTGGYTF.

This clonotype was picked up a small number of times. J is TRBJ2-7 and V is TRBV7-9, with TRBD2 identical over 9 bases. Germline V gene lookup returns CDR1 SEHNR and CDR2 FQNEAQ (reference sequence). The trim removed 1 base at V and 4 bases at J, leaving 5 bases unmatched. This CDR3 region has 15 residues. This CDR3 is CASSLGPSGVYEQYF. The CDR3 DNA follows: TGTGCCAGCAGCTTAGGTCCTAGCGGGGTTTACGAGCAGTACTTC.

This clonotype was seen a few times. The gene calls are TRBV5-1 and TRBJ2-2; 10 bases align to TRBD1. The CDR3 spans 16 residues. The germline CDR1 and CDR2 sequences are SGHRS and YFSETQ. The ends lost 2 bases at V and 6 bases at J; junction bases unmatched: 7. CDR3 nucleotide sequence: TGCGCCAGCAGCTTACCTCGGGACAGGGGTTCCGGGGAGCTGTTTTTT. Residues: CASSLPRDRGSGELFF.

This clonotype occurred once. The V call is TRBV20-1, the J call TRBJ2-2; tentatively, D is TRBD1 (6 bases). With 0 bases removed from V and 1 base from J, the gap between germline ends came to 9 bases. Germline V CDR1 and CDR2: DFQATT, SNEGSKA (reference sequence). The CDR3 has 15 amino acids. The CDR3 loop is CSARDLGQNTGELFF. CDR3 DNA: TGCAGTGCTAGAGATCTGGGACAGAACACCGGGGAGCTGTTTTTT.

This clonotype turned up a few times. The V and J genes are TRBV20-1 and TRBJ2-5, with 9 bases that match TRBD2. The CDR3 length is 13 residues. After removal of 3 bases from V and 3 bases from J, the junction contained 2 bases not matched to a gene. CDR1 and CDR2 from the germline V gene are DFQATT and SNEGSKA (reference sequence). The CDR3 nucleotides read TGCAGTGCTAGTGCTAGCGGGGAAGAGACCCAGTACTTC. Protein: CSASASGEETQYF.

The J gene is TRBJ2-7, the V gene TRBV3-1; 9 bases fit TRBD2. Germline V CDR1 and CDR2: LGHDT, YNNKEL (reference sequence). The V gene end was trimmed by 1 base and the J gene end by 1 base; junction bases not matched to a gene: 2. This CDR3 region has 15 residues. CDR3 sequence: CASSQGGLASYEQYF. The CDR3 DNA reads TGTGCCAGCAGCCAAGGGGGACTAGCTTCCTACGAGCAGTACTTC.

This clonotype was observed a handful of times. This chain joins TRBV12-3 or TRBV12-4 and TRBJ1-5; D not resolved. V was trimmed by 2 bases and J by 15 bases, leaving 14 bases between them. This CDR3 is built from 12 residues. For the CDR3, the DNA is TGTGCCAGCAGTTTATTGGTGGGGTCCATGCATTTT. The encoded protein is CASSLLVGSMHF.

As concerns this clonotype: This may stem from a read error, because a much larger clone lies one nucleotide away. This sequence joins TRBV12-3 or TRBV12-4 and TRBJ2-3; D gene uncertain. V was shortened by 5 bases and J by 3 bases, with 9 bases between the two germline ends. This CDR3 contains 13 residues. CDR3 coding DNA: TGTGCCAGCAGTGGAATGAGGACAGATACGCAGTATTTT. This translates into CASSGMRTDTQYF.

In this sample, this clonotype turned up a few times. The V gene is TRBV20-1, the J gene TRBJ1-2, with a possible D match to TRBD1 (5 bases). There are 12 residues in the CDR3. The germline gives CDR1 DFQATT, CDR2 SNEGSKA (reference sequence). DNA for the CDR3: TGCAGCGTTCGGGGGGGGGACTATGGCTACACCTTC. Its protein is CSVRGGDYGYTF.

This clonotype was detected ten times or more. The gene calls are TRBV29-1 and TRBJ1-5; D might be TRBD1 (5 bases). Trimming pared 7 bases from V and 7 bases from J, leaving 17 bases between. There are 13 residues in the CDR3. From germline, CDR1 is SQVTM and CDR2 ANQGSEA. Here the CDR3 DNA reads TGCAGCGCCGGACAAGGGTTGAGGCAGCCCCAGCATTTT. Translating gives CSAGQGLRQPQHF.

The V and J genes are TRBV20-1 and TRBJ2-5, with D maybe TRBD1 (5 bases). CDR1 DFQATT and CDR2 SNEGSKA come from the germline V gene (reference sequence). This CDR3 is built from 12 residues. Trimming removed 3 bases at V and 11 bases at J, with 16 bases between. CDR3 loop: CSARDIALRQYF. The CDR3 DNA reads TGCAGTGCTAGGGACATCGCCCTGAGGCAGTACTTC.

This chain uses TRBV7-9 with TRBJ2-1; D is ambiguous. Per germline, CDR1 SEHNR and CDR2 FQNEAQ (reference sequence). The CDR3 covers 18 residues. V lost 5 bases to trimming and J lost 0 bases, with 20 bases between them. CDR3 region: CASSRPLQHLGSYNEQFF. Written as DNA, the CDR3 is TGTGCCAGCAGCCGACCCCTGCAGCACCTAGGCTCCTACAATGAGCAGTTCTTC.

In this sample, this clonotype turned up a few times. This rearrangement joins TRBV7-3 to TRBJ2-1; D may be TRBD1 or TRBD2 (6 bases each). Per germline, CDR1 SGHTA and CDR2 FQGTGA. This CDR3 contains 18 residues. The V end was cut by 1 base, the J end by 4 bases, with 20 bases between. The CDR3 spells CASSLSPGAEASYNEQFF. Written as DNA, the CDR3 is TGTGCCAGCAGCTTAAGCCCGGGGGCCGAAGCATCGTACAATGAGCAGTTCTTC.

This clonotype was detected ten times or more. This chain links TRBV9 with TRBJ2-3; D is unclear. The V gene lost 7 bases and the J gene lost 2 bases, with 8 bases spanning the gap. The CDR3 runs 12 residues. CDR1 and CDR2 (germline): SGDLS, YYNGEE. In nucleotides, the CDR3 is TGTGCCAGCTCACCTTTCACAGATACGCAGTATTTT. Its translation is CASSPFTDTQYF.

This clonotype was seen a few times. The chain carries TRBV12-3 or TRBV12-4 and TRBJ2-3, with D hard to call. The germline V and J ends were trimmed by 2 bases and 4 bases, with 7 bases remaining between them. The CDR3 is 13 amino acids. The DNA for the CDR3 is TGTGCCAGCAGTTTATTCCCGTCAGATACGCAGTATTTT. Protein: CASSLFPSDTQYF.

V is TRBV7-9 and J is TRBJ1-2; 7 bases align to TRBD1. CDR1 and CDR2 (germline): SEHNR, FQNEAQ (reference sequence). Unmatched junction bases numbered 14, after V lost 5 bases and J lost 5 bases. The CDR3 is made up of 16 amino acids. The CDR3 region has the DNA TGTGCCAGCAGCCCACCGTCCGACGCACAGGGGTATGGCTACACCTTC. Its protein product is CASSPPSDAQGYGYTF.